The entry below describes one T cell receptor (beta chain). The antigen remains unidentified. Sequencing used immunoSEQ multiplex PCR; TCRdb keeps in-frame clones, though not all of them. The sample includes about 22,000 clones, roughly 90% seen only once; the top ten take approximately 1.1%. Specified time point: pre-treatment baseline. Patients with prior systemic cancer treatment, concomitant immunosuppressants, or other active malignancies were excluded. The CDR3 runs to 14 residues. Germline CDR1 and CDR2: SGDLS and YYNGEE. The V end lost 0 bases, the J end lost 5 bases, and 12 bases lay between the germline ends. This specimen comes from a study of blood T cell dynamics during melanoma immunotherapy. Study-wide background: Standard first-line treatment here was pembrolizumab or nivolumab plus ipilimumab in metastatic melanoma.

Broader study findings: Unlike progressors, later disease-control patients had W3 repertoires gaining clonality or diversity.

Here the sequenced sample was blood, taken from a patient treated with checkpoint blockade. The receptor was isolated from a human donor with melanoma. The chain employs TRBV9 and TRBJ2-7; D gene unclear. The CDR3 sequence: CASSVAGSDHEQYF. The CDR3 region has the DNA TGTGCCAGCAGCGTAGCGGGCTCGGACCACGAGCAGTACTTC.